This TCR beta chain was documented in a study of OX40 agonist ivuxolimab in advanced cancers. On the study more broadly: The drug used for patients, ivuxolimab, was an agonistic anti-OX40 (CD134) antibody.

The protocol was immunoSEQ multiplex PCR, while the TCRdb copy is restricted to in-frame clones and leaves out a portion. Of fewer than 100,000 clones in the sample, about nine tenths were seen once. J was trimmed by 1 base and V by 4 bases; bases with no gene match: 15. CDR1 and CDR2 (germline): LNHDA, SQIVND (reference sequence). The CDR3 runs 18 residues. The sample consisted of CD4+ or CD8+ T cells sorted from blood, taken in a trial of the OX40 agonist ivuxolimab. The rearrangement joins TRBV19 to TRBJ2-7, with 8 bases identical to TRBD2. The source is an adult with an advanced solid tumor such as melanoma, head and neck, liver or kidney cancer. This chain's CDR3 is CASSTSFFGTGGSYEQYF. CDR3 coding DNA: TGTGCCAGTAGTACCTCCTTTTTTGGTACGGGAGGGTCCTACGAGCAGTACTTC.